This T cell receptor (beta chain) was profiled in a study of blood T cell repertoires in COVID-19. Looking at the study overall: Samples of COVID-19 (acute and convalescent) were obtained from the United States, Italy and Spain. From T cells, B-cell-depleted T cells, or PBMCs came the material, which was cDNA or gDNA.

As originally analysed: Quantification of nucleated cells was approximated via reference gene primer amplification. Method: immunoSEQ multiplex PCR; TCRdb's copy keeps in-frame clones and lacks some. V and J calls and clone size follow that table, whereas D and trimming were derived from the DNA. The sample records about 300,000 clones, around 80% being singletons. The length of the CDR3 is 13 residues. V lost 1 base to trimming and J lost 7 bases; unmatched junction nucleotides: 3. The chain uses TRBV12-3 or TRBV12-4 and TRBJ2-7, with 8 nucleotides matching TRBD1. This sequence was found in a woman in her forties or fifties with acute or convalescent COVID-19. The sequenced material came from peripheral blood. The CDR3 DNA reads TGTGCCAGCAGTTTAGGGACAGGGAGAGAGCAGTACGTC. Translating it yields CASSLGTGREQYV.